The source of this T cell receptor beta chain is a study of identical twins. Concerning this clonotype itself: Its cognate antigen is unknown.

TCRdb fed the 5' RACE reads into MiXCR, producing one record per CDR3 protein. Of roughly 770,000 distinct CDR3 sequences listed, about 20% are singletons. The CDR3 is made up of 13 amino acids. Trimming stripped 4 bases from V and 5 bases from J, with 9 bases between. General study findings and limits: Researchers reported weaker excess twin sharing in beta out-of-frame sequences.

This sample also belongs to another study, concerning T cells expressing NK-cell markers.

The sample taken for sequencing was PBMCs. This chain joins TRBV12-3 or TRBV12-4 and TRBJ1-5; D may be TRBD1 (6 bases). This clonotype originated in a woman under 30 in good health. The CDR3 spells CASSWAGDQPQHF. In nucleotides, the CDR3 is TGTGCCAGCAGTTGGGCAGGGGATCAGCCCCAGCATTTT.